One sample yielded the 10 T cell receptor beta chains listed below, sequenced in a study of control samples from healthy donors and cancer patients. Repertoires were generated with immunoSEQ multiplex PCR, while TCRdb's copy carries only in-frame clones and drops some. In the table there are 85,000 to 110,000 clones, roughly 89% of which are singletons. The sequencing input was PBMCs. These receptors were collected from a man in his fifties or sixties with lung cancer.

The genes are TRBV7-2 and TRBJ1-4, with D maybe TRBD1 (5 bases). The V and J ends lost 3 bases and 6 bases respectively, with 8 bases between them. Germline V gene lookup returns CDR1 SGHTA and CDR2 FQGNSA. The CDR3 consists of 13 residues. The CDR3 here is CASSFRVDEKLFF. CDR3 nucleotide sequence: TGTGCCAGCAGCTTCAGGGTGGATGAAAAACTGTTTTTT.

This clone is a singleton in its sample. J is TRBJ2-1 and V is TRBV6-5, with D possibly called TRBD1 or TRBD2 (5 bases each). The V end lost 2 bases, the J end lost 9 bases, and 8 bases lay between the germline ends. The CDR3 loop spans 12 amino acids. Germline-derived CDR1 and CDR2 are MNHEY and SVGAGI. In DNA form, the CDR3 reads TGTGCCAGCAGTTACCGGGGCGTTGAGCAGTTCTTC. It is translated as CASSYRGVEQFF.

V and J are TRBV7-3 and TRBJ2-7, with D perhaps being TRBD1 or TRBD2 (6 bases each). Trimming took 1 base from V and 4 from J, leaving 11 bases between them. The CDR3 has 14 amino acids. CDR1 and CDR2 from the germline V gene are SGHTA and FQGTGA. The CDR3 DNA reads as TGTGCCAGCAGCTTAAAACCGGGGGCGTACGAGCAGTACTTC. Translating it yields CASSLKPGAYEQYF.

The CDR3 nucleotides are TGCGCCAGCAGCCCCGACCTGGGGAGTACAGATACGCAGTATTTT. Translating it yields CASSPDLGSTDTQYF. V gene TRBV5-1 combines with J gene TRBJ2-3; D might be TRBD2 (5 bases). Germline lookup yields CDR1 SGHRS and CDR2 YFSETQ. The length of the CDR3 is 15 residues. V was cut by 4 bases and J by 3 bases, with 15 bases left in between. Filled out from reference TRBV5-1 and TRBJ2-3, the complete variable domain reads KAGVTQTPRYLIKTRGQQVTLSCSPISGHRSVSWYQQTPGQGLQFLFEYFSETQRNKGNFPGRFSGRQFSNSRSEMNVSTLELGDSALYLCASSPDLGSTDTQYFGPGTRLTVL.

This chain uses TRBV5-1 with TRBJ2-2; no definite D call. This CDR3 is 13 amino acids long. Trimming shortened V by 4 bases and J by 3 bases, and 7 bases separated the two germline ends. CDR1 SGHRS and CDR2 YFSETQ come from the germline V gene. The CDR3 protein is CASSHDYTGELFF. CDR3 sequence (DNA): TGCGCCAGCAGCCATGATTACACCGGGGAGCTGTTTTTT.

The genes are TRBV14 and TRBJ1-6; tentatively, D is TRBD1 (6 bases). Trimming took 4 bases from V and 6 from J, leaving 10 bases between them. The CDR3 is 14 residues long. CDR1 SGHDN and CDR2 FVKESK come from the germline V gene. CDR3 sequence (DNA): TGTGCCAGCAGCCGACAGGTTTCTAATTCACCCCTCCACTTT. As protein: CASSRQVSNSPLHF. Using reference TRBV14 and TRBJ1-6 for the parts outside the CDR3, the full variable domain is EAGVTQFPSHSVIEKGQTVTLRCDPISGHDNLYWYRRVMGKEIKFLLHFVKESKQDESGMPNNRFLAERTGGTYSTLKVQPAELEDSGVYFCASSRQVSNSPLHFGNGTRLTVT.

The gene calls are TRBV29-1 and TRBJ1-1; TRBD1 is a possible D gene (6 bases). CDR3 size: 14 residues. Germline lookup yields CDR1 SQVTM and CDR2 ANQGSEA. V shed 0 bases and J shed 11 bases, with 19 bases lying between them. The CDR3 loop reads CSVEDQGQREAAFF. In nucleotides, the CDR3 is TGCAGCGTTGAAGATCAGGGACAACGCGAGGCGGCTTTCTTT.

The chain links TRBV6-5 to TRBJ2-7; 7 bases align to TRBD1. The CDR3 has 14 amino acids. With V trimmed by 10 bases and J by 3 bases, 12 bases remained unmatched. Germline V gene lookup returns CDR1 MNHEY and CDR2 SVGAGI. The CDR3: CATSPYQGDYEQYF. DNA of the CDR3: TGTGCCACTTCACCATATCAGGGGGACTACGAGCAGTACTTC.

The chain's CDR3 is CASSSGQNYGYTF. For the CDR3, the DNA is TGTGCCAGCAGCTCGGGACAGAACTATGGCTACACCTTC. V is TRBV7-2 and J is TRBJ1-2; TRBD1 aligns across 7 bases. Trimming removed 4 bases from V and 2 bases from J; junction bases left unmatched: 1. Germline V gene data show CDR1 as SGHTA and CDR2 as FQGNSA. The CDR3 has 13 amino acids.

V gene TRBV5-5 combines with J gene TRBJ1-2; possible D gene TRBD1, 5 bases. Germline-derived CDR1 and CDR2 are SGHKS and YYEKEE (reference sequence). The CDR3 consists of 13 residues. V lost 5 bases to trimming and J lost 1 base, with 9 bases between them. In nucleotides, the CDR3 is TGTGCCAGCAGGTCAGGGATTAACTATGGCTACACCTTC. This codes for CASRSGINYGYTF.